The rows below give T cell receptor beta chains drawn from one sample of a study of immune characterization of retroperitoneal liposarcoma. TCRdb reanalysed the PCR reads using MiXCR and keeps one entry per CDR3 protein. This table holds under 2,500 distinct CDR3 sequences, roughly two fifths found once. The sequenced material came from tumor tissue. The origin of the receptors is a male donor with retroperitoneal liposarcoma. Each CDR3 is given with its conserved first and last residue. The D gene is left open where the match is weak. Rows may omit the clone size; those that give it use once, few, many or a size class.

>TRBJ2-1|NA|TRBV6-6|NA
TGTGCCAGCAGTTACCATCCCCGCGGCTCCTACAATGAGCAGTTCTTC
CASSYHPRGSYNEQFF
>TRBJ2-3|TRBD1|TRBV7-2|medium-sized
TGTGCCAGCAGGCCAGGACAGGTTAGCACAGATACGCAGTATTTT
CASRPGQVSTDTQYF
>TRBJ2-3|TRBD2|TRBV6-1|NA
TGTGCCAGCAAGGATTCGGGACTAGGCGCAGATACGCAGTATTTT
CASKDSGLGADTQYF
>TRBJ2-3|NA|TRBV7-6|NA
TGTGCCAGCAGCCCTTTCCGGGGACCGGCCCGAGGGGGTACGCAGTATTTT
CASSPFRGPARGGTQYF
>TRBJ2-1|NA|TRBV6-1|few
TGTGCCAGCAGTCAACCGGGGTACCCTGTGACCCAGTTCTTC
CASSQPGYPVTQFF
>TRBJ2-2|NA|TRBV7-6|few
TGTGCCAGCAGTTCAGGCGGGGAGCTGTTTTTT
CASSSGGELFF
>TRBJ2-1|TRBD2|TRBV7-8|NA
TGTGCCAGCAGCCTCGGGACTAGCGGGAGGAATGAGCAGTTCTTC
CASSLGTSGRNEQFF
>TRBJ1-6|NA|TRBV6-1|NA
TGTGCCAGCAGCCTTCGACGGATGGGACGGACGCACTTT
CASSLRRMGRTHF
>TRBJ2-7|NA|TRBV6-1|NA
TGTGCCAGCAGTGAAAGAGCTGGTGGTGGTTTCGAGCAGTACTTC
CASSERAGGGFEQYF
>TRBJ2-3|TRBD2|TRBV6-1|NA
TGTGCCAGCAAACGTAGCGGGAGCAACACAGATACGCAGTATTTT
CASKRSGSNTDTQYF
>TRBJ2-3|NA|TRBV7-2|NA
TGTGCCAGCAGCCTCGGCGGGGCTCTCACAGATACGCAGTATTTT
CASSLGGALTDTQYF
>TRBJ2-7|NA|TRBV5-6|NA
TGTGCCAGCAGCTTGTCGAGCTACGAGCAGTACTTC
CASSLSSYEQYF
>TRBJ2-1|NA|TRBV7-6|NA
TGTGCCAGCAGCCTGATTAGTGAGGCCTCCTACAATGAGCAGTTCTTC
CASSLISEASYNEQFF
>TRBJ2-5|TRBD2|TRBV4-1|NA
TGCGCCAGCAGCCAAGAGGGGGGCCCGGGACTAGCGTTTCAAGAGACCCAGTACTTC
CASSQEGGPGLAFQETQYF
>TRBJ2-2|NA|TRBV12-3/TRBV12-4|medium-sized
TGTGCCAGCAGTTTATGGGGTTCGGCGGGAACCTCGAACACCGGGGAGCTGTTTTTT
CASSLWGSAGTSNTGELFF
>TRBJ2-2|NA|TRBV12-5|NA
TGTGCTAGTGGTTTTGTCCCCGGGGAGCTGTTTTTT
CASGFVPGELFF
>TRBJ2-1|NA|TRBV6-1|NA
TGTGCCAGCCGCCGTTGGGACGGGGGCGAGCAGTTCTTC
CASRRWDGGEQFF
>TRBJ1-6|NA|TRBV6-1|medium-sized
TGTGCCAGCCGGGACTCCAAAGGGTCACCCCTCCACTTT
CASRDSKGSPLHF
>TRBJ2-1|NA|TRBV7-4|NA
TGTGCCAGCCTAGGGGGGGAAACGTACGAGCAGTTCTTC
CASLGGETYEQFF
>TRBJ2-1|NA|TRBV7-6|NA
TGTGCCAGCACCCCCCTGGGGGCCGTCCAAGAGACCCAGTTCTTC
CASTPLGAVQETQFF
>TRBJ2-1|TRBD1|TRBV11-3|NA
TGTGCCAGCAGCCTCCAGGGGGCCGACTACGAGCAGTTCTTC
CASSLQGADYEQFF
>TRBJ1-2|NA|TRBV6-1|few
TGTGCCAGCAACCCTCTGGAAGAGATCTATGGCTACACCTTC
CASNPLEEIYGYTF
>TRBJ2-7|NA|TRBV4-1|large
TGCGCCAGCAGCACGAGGGCCGGGACCTACGAGCAGTACTTC
CASSTRAGTYEQYF
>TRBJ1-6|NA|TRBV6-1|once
TGTGCCAGCAGCCGCGGACAGCGTAATTCACCCCTCCACTTT
CASSRGQRNSPLHF